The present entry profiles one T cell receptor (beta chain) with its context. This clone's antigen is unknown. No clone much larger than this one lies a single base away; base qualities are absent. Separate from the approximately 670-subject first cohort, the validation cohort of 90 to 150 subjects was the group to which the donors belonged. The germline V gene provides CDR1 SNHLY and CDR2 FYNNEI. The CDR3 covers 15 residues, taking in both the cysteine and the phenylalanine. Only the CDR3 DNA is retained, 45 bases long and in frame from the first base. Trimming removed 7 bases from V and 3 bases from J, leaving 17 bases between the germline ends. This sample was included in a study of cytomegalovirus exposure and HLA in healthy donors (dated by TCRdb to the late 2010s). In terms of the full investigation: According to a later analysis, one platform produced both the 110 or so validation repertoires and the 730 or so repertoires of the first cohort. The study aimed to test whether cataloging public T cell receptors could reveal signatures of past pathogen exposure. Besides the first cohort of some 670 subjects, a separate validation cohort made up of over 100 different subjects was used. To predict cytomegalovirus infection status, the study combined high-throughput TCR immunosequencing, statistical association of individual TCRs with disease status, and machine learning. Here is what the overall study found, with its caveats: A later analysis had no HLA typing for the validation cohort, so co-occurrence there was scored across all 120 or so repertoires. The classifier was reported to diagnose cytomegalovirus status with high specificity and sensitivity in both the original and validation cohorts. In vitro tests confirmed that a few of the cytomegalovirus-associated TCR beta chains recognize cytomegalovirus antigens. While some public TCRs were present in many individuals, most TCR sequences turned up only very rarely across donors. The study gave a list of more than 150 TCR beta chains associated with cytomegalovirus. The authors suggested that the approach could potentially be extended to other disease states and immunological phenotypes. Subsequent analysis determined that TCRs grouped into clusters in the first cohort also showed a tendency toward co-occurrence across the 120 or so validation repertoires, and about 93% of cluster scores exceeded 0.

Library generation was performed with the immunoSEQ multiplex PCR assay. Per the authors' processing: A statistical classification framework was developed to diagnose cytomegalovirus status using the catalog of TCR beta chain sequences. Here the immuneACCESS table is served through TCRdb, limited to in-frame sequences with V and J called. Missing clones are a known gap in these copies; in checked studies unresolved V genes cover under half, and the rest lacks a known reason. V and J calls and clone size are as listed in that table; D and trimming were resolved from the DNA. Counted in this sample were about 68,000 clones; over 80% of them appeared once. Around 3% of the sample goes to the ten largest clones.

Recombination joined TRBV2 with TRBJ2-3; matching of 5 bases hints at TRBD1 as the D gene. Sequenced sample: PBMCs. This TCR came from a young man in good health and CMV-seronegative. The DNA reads TGTGCCAGCATCACAGGCCACTTCGGGACAGATACGCAGTATTTT. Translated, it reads CASITGHFGTDTQYF.